This record concerns one T cell receptor beta chain sequence. The length of the CDR3 is 13 residues. V gave up 3 bases and J gave up 10 bases, with 15 bases separating them. Germline loops: CDR1 MNHNS, CDR2 SASEGT. TCR beta CDR3 sequences were amplified from RNA transcripts. First-round RT-PCR with HTBI primers amplified the TCR CDR3 region. One entry per CDR3 protein results from TCRdb running MiXCR on the multiplex PCR reads. The data hold a few hundred thousand distinct CDR3 sequences, with approximately 14% observed a single time. The sample originates from a study of T cells in Graves' hyperthyroidism and ophthalmopathy.

The sequenced material came from blood. J is TRBJ1-1 and V is TRBV6-1; D is perhaps TRBD1 (5 bases). The sequence came from a woman aged 40 to 50 with Graves' hyperthyroidism. The DNA of the CDR3 is TGTGCCAGCAGTGATTGGGACCCCCAGGGAGCTTTCTTT. Amino acid sequence: CASSDWDPQGAFF.